A few counts support the clone carrying this T cell receptor beta chain. Given a much more abundant clone one base away, this may be a read error. Every patient was untreated before thyroid surgery. The sample belongs to a study of metastatic and nonmetastatic thyroid tumors. Germline V gene sequence: CDR1 SGHRS, CDR2 YFSETQ. The CDR3 length is 11 residues. V was trimmed by 4 bases and J by 3 bases, leaving 4 bases between them. TCRdb reprocessed the PCR reads using MiXCR. This table holds tens of thousands of clones, roughly 20% found once. Sequenced: blood. The gene calls are TRBV5-1 and TRBJ2-5; no clear D. The sequence came from a female donor with papillary thyroid cancer or a benign thyroid nodule (not recorded which). Some clones in this sample may be carry-over from other donors' samples. The CDR3 DNA reads as TGCGCCAGCAGCCAAAAAGAGACCCAGTACTTC. Translating it yields CASSQKETQYF.